This entry describes one T cell receptor (beta chain). The data belong to a study of OX40 agonist ivuxolimab in advanced cancers. Using immunoSEQ multiplex PCR, the repertoire was profiled, and TCRdb retains in-frame clones only, with some absent. Here the sample spans roughly 40,000 clones, under 90% being singletons. Sequencing was performed on CD4+ or CD8+ T cells sorted from blood, taken in a trial of the OX40 agonist ivuxolimab. The TCR originated in an adult with an advanced solid tumor such as melanoma, head and neck, liver or kidney cancer.

The CDR3 loop reads CASTSSGGSNQPQHF. The DNA for the CDR3 is TGTGCCAGTACCTCGAGCGGGGGTAGCAATCAGCCCCAGCATTTT. This chain uses TRBV19 with TRBJ1-5, with D tentatively TRBD1 (5 bases). V was pared by 7 bases and J by 0 bases, with 13 bases between. This CDR3 is 15 amino acids long. Germline loops: CDR1 LNHDA, CDR2 SQIVND (reference sequence).